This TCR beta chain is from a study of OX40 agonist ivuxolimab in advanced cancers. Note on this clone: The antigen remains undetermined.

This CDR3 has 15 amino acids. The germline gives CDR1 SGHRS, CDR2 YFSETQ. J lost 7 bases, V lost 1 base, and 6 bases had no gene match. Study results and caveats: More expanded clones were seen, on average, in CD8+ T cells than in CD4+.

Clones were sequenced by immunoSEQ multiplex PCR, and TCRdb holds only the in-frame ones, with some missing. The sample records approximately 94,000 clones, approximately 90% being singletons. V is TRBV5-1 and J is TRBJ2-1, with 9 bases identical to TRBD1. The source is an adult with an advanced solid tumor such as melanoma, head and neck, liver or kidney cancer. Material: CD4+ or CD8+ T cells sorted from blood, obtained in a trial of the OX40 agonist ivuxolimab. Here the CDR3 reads CASSLNPGQGNEQFF. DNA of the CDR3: TGCGCCAGCAGCTTGAACCCGGGACAGGGTAATGAGCAGTTCTTC. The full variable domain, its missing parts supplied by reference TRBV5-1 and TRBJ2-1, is KAGVTQTPRYLIKTRGQQVTLSCSPISGHRSVSWYQQTPGQGLQFLFEYFSETQRNKGNFPGRFSGRQFSNSRSEMNVSTLELGDSALYLCASSLNPGQGNEQFFGPGTRLTVL.